Following are 18 T cell receptor beta chains from one sample sequenced in a study of blood T cell repertoires in COVID-19. TCRdb's table, derived via immunoSEQ multiplex PCR, lists solely in-frame clones and lacks some. The sample has about 87,000 clones; 70% to 90% are singletons. The sample taken for sequencing was peripheral blood. All receptors derive from a man between 35 and 55 years old with acute or convalescent COVID-19.

This chain joins TRBV6-6 and TRBJ1-5; a possible D gene is TRBD1 (6 bases). Trimming stripped 5 bases from V and 0 bases from J, with 11 bases between. The germline CDR1 and CDR2 sequences are MNHNY and SVGAGI (reference sequence). The CDR3 totals 15 residues. The DNA for the CDR3 is TGTGCCAGCAGTACGGACAGCTATAGCAATCAGCCCCAGCATTTT. Its translation: CASSTDSYSNQPQHF.

This clone turned up a few times. This chain joins TRBV2 and TRBJ1-5; maybe TRBD1 (6 bases). This CDR3 is 16 amino acids long. Germline lookup yields CDR1 SNHLY and CDR2 FYNNEI. V lost 1 base and J 0 bases, leaving 10 bases between the germline ends. The CDR3 DNA reads as TGTGCCAGCAGTGAAGGGTGGGACAATAGCAATCAGCCCCAGCATTTT. It yields the protein CASSEGWDNSNQPQHF.

This clone was counted a few times. V and J are TRBV4-1 and TRBJ2-1; D is perhaps TRBD2 (6 bases). Germline loops: CDR1 MGHRA, CDR2 YSYEKL. The CDR3 spans 12 residues. V was pared by 2 bases and J by 9 bases, with 8 bases between. The CDR3 loop reads CASSQRDFEQFF. Here the CDR3 DNA reads TGCGCCAGCAGCCAAAGGGACTTTGAGCAGTTCTTC.

This chain links TRBV11-2 with TRBJ1-2, with 9 bases aligning to TRBD1. The CDR3 is 17 amino acids. Trimming removed 1 base from V and 3 bases from J; junction bases left unmatched: 9. In germline, CDR1 is SGHAT, CDR2 FQNNGV. CDR3 protein: CASSLGDRVVQDYGYTF. CDR3 sequence (DNA): TGTGCCAGCAGCTTAGGGGACAGGGTTGTACAGGACTATGGCTACACCTTC.

DNA of the CDR3: TGCGCCAGCTTGATCGGGGAATCCGCGGAGACTGAAGCTTTCTTT. Translation gives CASLIGESAETEAFF. The J gene is TRBJ1-1, the V gene TRBV4-1; D gene ambiguous. The CDR3 extends over 15 amino acids. The V gene lost 8 bases and the J gene lost 5 bases, with 21 bases spanning the gap. Germline CDR1 MGHRA, CDR2 YSYEKL.

The CDR3 DNA sequence: TGTGCCAGCAGGTCGACAGGGGCTAATGAAAAACTGTTTTTT. Translated: CASRSTGANEKLFF. V is TRBV6-5 and J is TRBJ1-4; 8 nucleotides match TRBD1. This CDR3 has 14 residues. Trimming took 6 bases from V and 3 from J; bases not matched to a gene: 3. CDR1 is MNHEY and CDR2 is SVGAGI in the germline V gene.

V usage is TRBV7-2 and J usage is TRBJ2-5, with D possibly being TRBD1 (5 bases). The CDR3 extends over 15 amino acids. Per the germline V gene, CDR1 is SGHTA and CDR2 is FQGNSA. Trimming shortened V by 1 base and J by 5 bases, and 14 bases separated the two germline ends. In DNA form, the CDR3 reads TGTGCCAGCAGCTTAGAGGCAGGGTTTGGGGAGACCCAGTACTTC. Translating it yields CASSLEAGFGETQYF.

As DNA, the CDR3 is TGTGCCAGCAGCTTAGAGATAAACAGGGTCGGCTACACCTTC. It codes for CASSLEINRVGYTF. V usage is TRBV7-2 and J usage is TRBJ1-2; a weak D match, TRBD1 (6 bases). Germline CDR1 and CDR2: SGHTA and FQGNSA. Trimming removed 1 base from V and 8 bases from J, with 14 bases in between. The CDR3 covers 14 residues.

The chain employs TRBV18 and TRBJ1-2; D not certain. The CDR3 loop spans 15 amino acids. V gave up 0 bases and J gave up 1 base, with 9 bases separating them. The germline V gene has CDR1 KGHSH and CDR2 LQKENI. CDR3 sequence: CASSPPRAYNYGYTF. In DNA form, the CDR3 reads TGTGCCAGCTCACCACCGAGGGCTTATAACTATGGCTACACCTTC.

This clone came up once. V gene TRBV30 combines with J gene TRBJ2-1; tentative D call: TRBD2 (5 bases). Trimming shortened V by 2 bases and J by 6 bases, and 23 bases separated the two germline ends. Germline V gives CDR1 GTSNPN, CDR2 SVGIG (reference sequence). This CDR3 is built from 17 residues. CDR3 protein: CAWSISSLGAALNEQFF. CDR3 DNA: TGTGCCTGGAGTATCTCCAGTTTGGGAGCCGCCCTCAATGAGCAGTTCTTC.

Here the CDR3 reads CAWSIPGRNTEAFF. CDR3 nucleotide sequence: TGTGCCTGGAGTATCCCAGGCAGGAACACTGAAGCTTTCTTT. The chain is built from TRBV30 and TRBJ1-1, with D unresolved. The CDR3 is 14 amino acids. Per the germline V gene, CDR1 is GTSNPN and CDR2 is SVGIG (reference sequence). The germline V and J ends were trimmed by 2 bases and 1 base, with 11 bases remaining between them.

The chain joins TRBV27 to TRBJ2-2, with D maybe TRBD2 (5 bases). The CDR3 covers 13 residues. Trimming left V 7 bases short and J 8 bases short, with 14 bases between. Germline V gene sequence: CDR1 MNHEY, CDR2 SMNVEV (reference sequence). As DNA, the CDR3 is TGTGCCAGCACGGGGTACAGATATGGGGAGCTGTTTTTT. Its translation is CASTGYRYGELFF.

The rearrangement joins TRBV7-2 to TRBJ1-1; 7 nucleotides align to TRBD1. The CDR3 runs to 13 residues. V shed 8 bases and J 2 bases; nucleotides not matched to a gene: 5. From germline, CDR1 is SGHTA and CDR2 FQGNSA. The CDR3 coding sequence is TGTGCCAGCCAGGGGGAAGGAAACACTGAAGCTTTCTTT. Protein: CASQGEGNTEAFF.

This chain links TRBV6-5 with TRBJ1-4; 12 bases are shared with TRBD1. The CDR3 length is 15 residues. Germline CDR1 MNHEY, CDR2 SVGAGI. V was clipped by 5 bases and J by 8 bases; unmatched bases: 6. CDR3 sequence reads: CASSMGQGAREKLFF. The CDR3 DNA reads TGTGCCAGCAGTATGGGACAGGGGGCGCGGGAAAAACTGTTTTTT.

This clone was observed a single time. The chain recombines TRBV20-1 with TRBJ1-4; D not certain. This CDR3 has 11 residues. Germline CDR1 is DFQATT and CDR2 is SNEGSKA (reference sequence). Trimming took off 6 bases at V and 7 bases at J, with 9 bases between the two ends. Here the CDR3 DNA reads TGCAGTGCCTGCTACAGTGAAAAACTGTTTTTT. As protein: CSACYSEKLFF.

The chain couples TRBV6-2 or TRBV6-3 to TRBJ1-2, with D perhaps TRBD1 (6 bases). Germline V gene data show CDR1 as MNHEY and CDR2 as SVGEGT. CDR3 size: 15 residues. The V gene lost 7 bases and the J gene lost 6 bases, with 21 bases spanning the gap. DNA of the CDR3: TGTGCCAGCACCCCGTGGGGGGGCGCAGCGGATGGCTACACCTTC. It specifies CASTPWGGAADGYTF.

The chain recombines TRBV3-1 (or the pseudogene TRBV3-2) with TRBJ1-1, with a tentative D call TRBD1 (6 bases). V gave up 0 bases and J gave up 7 bases, with 12 bases separating them. Germline V gene sequence: CDR1 LGHDT, CDR2 YNNKEL (reference sequence). The CDR3 covers 14 residues. The CDR3 nucleotides read TGTGCCAGCAGCCAAGATCCCGGACAGAGTGAAGCTTTCTTT. Residues: CASSQDPGQSEAFF.

The chain uses TRBV6-5 and TRBJ1-1, with a possible D match to TRBD1 (5 bases). There are 14 residues in the CDR3. The germline V and J ends were trimmed by 2 bases and 0 bases, with 7 bases remaining between them. The germline V gene encodes CDR1 MNHEY and CDR2 SVGAGI. CDR3 in amino acids: CASSYQGVNTEAFF. In DNA, the CDR3 is TGTGCCAGCAGTTACCAAGGGGTGAACACTGAAGCTTTCTTT.